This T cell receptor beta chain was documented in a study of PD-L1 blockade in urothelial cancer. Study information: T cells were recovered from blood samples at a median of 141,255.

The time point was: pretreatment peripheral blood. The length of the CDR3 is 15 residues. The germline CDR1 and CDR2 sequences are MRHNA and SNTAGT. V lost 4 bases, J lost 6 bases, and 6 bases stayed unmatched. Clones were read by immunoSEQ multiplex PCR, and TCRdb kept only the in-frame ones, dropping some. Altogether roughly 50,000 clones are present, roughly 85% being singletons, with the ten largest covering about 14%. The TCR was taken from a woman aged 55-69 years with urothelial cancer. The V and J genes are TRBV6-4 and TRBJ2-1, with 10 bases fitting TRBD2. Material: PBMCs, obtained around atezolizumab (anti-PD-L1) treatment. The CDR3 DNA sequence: TGTGCCAGCAGTGTCCTCAGCGGGGGGGCCAATGAGCAGTTCTTC. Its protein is CASSVLSGGANEQFF.